This T cell receptor beta chain is from a study of blood T cell repertoires in COVID-19. Clones were sequenced by immunoSEQ multiplex PCR, and TCRdb holds only the in-frame ones, with some missing. The sample consists of about 270,000 clones, roughly nine tenths of them appearing once. V dropped 2 bases and J dropped 3; count of bases not matched to a gene: 3. Per the germline V gene, CDR1 is MNHEY and CDR2 is SVGAGI. This CDR3 region has 14 residues. This rearrangement joins TRBV6-5 to TRBJ2-7; 8 positions match TRBD2. The receptor comes from a man aged 40-50 years with active or convalescent COVID-19. The sequenced sample was peripheral blood. The CDR3 DNA reads as TGTGCCAGCAGTTACGACGCGGGAGGCTACGAGCAGTACTTC. Translating gives CASSYDAGGYEQYF.